The text below deals with one TCR beta chain. As yet, its antigen is unknown. Generated by immunoSEQ multiplex PCR, the TCRdb table keeps only in-frame clones and is missing some. The sample has 9,500 to 15,000 clones; over 70% are singletons. The data stem from a study of tumor-infiltrating lymphocytes in localized non-small cell lung cancer. Study-wide background: Some samples were collected after neoadjuvant chemotherapy; smokers, never-smokers and several histologies were included. General study findings and limits: Tumor T-cell fraction was not associated with recurrence-free survival.

CDR1 and CDR2 (germline): MNHEY, SMNVEV (reference sequence). Trimming cost V 5 bases and J 2 bases, with 15 bases left between them. The CDR3 is 15 amino acids. The sequenced material came from lung tumor tissue. The chain employs TRBV27 and TRBJ2-5, with D perhaps matching TRBD1 (6 bases). This TCR was sampled from a human donor with non-small cell lung cancer. CDR3 nucleotides: TGTGCCAGCAGTCCGCCGGGACATAGACAAGAGACCCAGTACTTC. Its protein is CASSPPGHRQETQYF.